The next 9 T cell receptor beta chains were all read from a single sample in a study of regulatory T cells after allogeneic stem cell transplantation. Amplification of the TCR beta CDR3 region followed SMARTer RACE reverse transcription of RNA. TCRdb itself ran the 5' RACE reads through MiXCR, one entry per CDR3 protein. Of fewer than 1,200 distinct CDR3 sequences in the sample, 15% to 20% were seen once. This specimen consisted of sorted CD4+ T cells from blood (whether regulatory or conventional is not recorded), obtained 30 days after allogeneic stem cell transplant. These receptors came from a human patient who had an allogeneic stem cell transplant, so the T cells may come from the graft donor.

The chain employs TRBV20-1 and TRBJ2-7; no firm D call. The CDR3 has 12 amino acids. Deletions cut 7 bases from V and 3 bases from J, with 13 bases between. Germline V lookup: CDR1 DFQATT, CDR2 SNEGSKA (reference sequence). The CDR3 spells CSVSTRNYEQYF. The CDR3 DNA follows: TGCAGTGTTAGCACTCGAAACTACGAGCAGTACTTC.

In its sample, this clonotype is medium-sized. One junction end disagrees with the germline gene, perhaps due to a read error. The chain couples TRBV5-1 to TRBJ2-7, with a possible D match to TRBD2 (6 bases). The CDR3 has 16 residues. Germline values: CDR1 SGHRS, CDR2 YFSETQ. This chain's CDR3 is CASRLAYGGLLIEQYF. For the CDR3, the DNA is TGCGCCAGCAGATTGGCGTACGGGGGTCTGTTGATCGAGCAGTACTTC. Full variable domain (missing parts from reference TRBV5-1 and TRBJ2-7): KAGVTQTPRYLIKTRGQQVTLSCSPISGHRSVSWYQQTPGQGLQFLFEYFSETQRNKGNFPGRFSGRQFSNSRSEMNVSTLELGDSALYLCASRLAYGGLLIEQYFGPGTRLTVT.

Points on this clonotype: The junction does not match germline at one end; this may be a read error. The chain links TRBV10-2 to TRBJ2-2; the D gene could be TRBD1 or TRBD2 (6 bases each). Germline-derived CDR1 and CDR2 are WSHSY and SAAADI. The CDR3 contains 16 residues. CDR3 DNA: TGCGCCAGCTCTTTGGGGGGCATAACGAACACCGGGGAGCTGCTTTTT. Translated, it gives CASSLGGITNTGELLF.

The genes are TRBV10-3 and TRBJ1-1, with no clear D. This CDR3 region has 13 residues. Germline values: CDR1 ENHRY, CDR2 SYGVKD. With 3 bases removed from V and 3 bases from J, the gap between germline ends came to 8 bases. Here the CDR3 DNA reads TGTGCCATCAGTGACTACGGGGACACTGAAGCTTTCTTT. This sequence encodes CAISDYGDTEAFF.

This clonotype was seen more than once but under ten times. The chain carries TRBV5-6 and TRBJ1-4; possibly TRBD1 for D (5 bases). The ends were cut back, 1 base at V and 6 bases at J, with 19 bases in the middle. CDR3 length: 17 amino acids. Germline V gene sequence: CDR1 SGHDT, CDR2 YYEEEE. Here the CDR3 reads CASSLNWGPSLDEKLFF. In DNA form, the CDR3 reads TGTGCCAGCAGCTTGAACTGGGGACCGTCTTTAGATGAAAAACTGTTTTTT.

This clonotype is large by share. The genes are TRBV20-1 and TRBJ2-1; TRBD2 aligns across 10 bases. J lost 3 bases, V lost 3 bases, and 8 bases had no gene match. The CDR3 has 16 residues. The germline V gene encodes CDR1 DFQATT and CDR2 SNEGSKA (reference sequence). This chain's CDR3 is CSARPTASGSYNEQFF. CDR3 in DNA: TGCAGTGCTAGGCCCACCGCTAGCGGGAGCTACAATGAGCAGTTCTTC.

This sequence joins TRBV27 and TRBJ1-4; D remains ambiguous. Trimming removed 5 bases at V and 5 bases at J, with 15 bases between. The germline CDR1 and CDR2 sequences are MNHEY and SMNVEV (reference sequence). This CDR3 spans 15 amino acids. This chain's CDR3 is CASSMIREENEKLFF. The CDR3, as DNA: TGTGCCAGCAGTATGATCAGAGAAGAGAATGAAAAACTGTTTTTT.

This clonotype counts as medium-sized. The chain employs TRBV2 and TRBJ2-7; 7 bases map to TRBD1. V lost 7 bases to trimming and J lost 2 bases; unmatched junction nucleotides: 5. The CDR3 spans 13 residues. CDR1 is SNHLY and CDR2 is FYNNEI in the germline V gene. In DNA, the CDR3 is TGTGCCAGCACGCGACAGGGAACCTACGAGCAGTACTTC. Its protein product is CASTRQGTYEQYF.

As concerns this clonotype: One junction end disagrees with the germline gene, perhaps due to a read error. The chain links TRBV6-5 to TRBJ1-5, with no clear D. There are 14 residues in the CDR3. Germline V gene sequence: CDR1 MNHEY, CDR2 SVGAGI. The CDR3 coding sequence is TGTGTCAGCAGAAAACAGAGCGACAATCAGCCCCAGCATTTT. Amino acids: CVSRKQSDNQPQHF.